Detailed here is one T cell receptor (beta chain). In germline, CDR1 is GTSNPN, CDR2 SVGIG (reference sequence). CDR3 length: 16 amino acids. The V segment lost 0 bases and the J segment 10 bases; nucleotides outside the gene matches: 14. Each cell subset's genomic DNA was divided evenly among several immunoSEQ plates. Generated by immunoSEQ multiplex PCR, the TCRdb table keeps only in-frame clones and is missing some. Of about 980,000 clones in the sample, less than 85% were seen once. This sample was included in a study of shared clonotypes between healthy human individuals. Whole-study context: Each donor contributed plates that comprised three CD4 naive, three CD4 memory, two CD8 naive and one CD8 memory.

CD4+ cells underwent separation, giving CD45RA+ naive and CD45RA-negative memory subsets. This receptor was identified in a man younger than 35 in good health. The chain recombines TRBV30 with TRBJ1-4; 7 nucleotides line up with TRBD1. Sequencing was carried out using memory CD4+ T cells sorted from blood. Noted subset: CD45RA-negative fraction. As DNA, the CDR3 is TGTGCCTGGAGTGTCGGAGAGGGGGGGAACAGGGGAAAACTGTTTTTT. Protein sequence: CAWSVGEGGNRGKLFF.